This T cell receptor (beta chain) was retrieved from a study of shared clonotypes between healthy human individuals. TCRdb's copy holds only in-frame clones and misses some; the assay was immunoSEQ multiplex PCR. The profile shows about 2 million clones, about 95% of them singletons. Germline V gives CDR1 SGHAT, CDR2 FQNNGV. CDR3 length: 12 amino acids. Trimming pared 6 bases from V and 0 bases from J, leaving 4 bases between. The TCR was taken from a man younger than 35 in good health. The J gene is TRBJ2-3, the V gene TRBV11-2; D uncertain. The sample consisted of naive CD4+ T cells sorted from blood. Described subset: CD45RA+ positively selected. CDR3 coding DNA: TGTGCCAGCAGTATGAGCACAGATACGCAGTATTTT. Protein product: CASSMSTDTQYF.